This T cell receptor (beta chain) was identified in a study of shared clonotypes between healthy human individuals. The study, taken as a whole, reports: Between a few donors, naive CD4 clonotypes were shared at a level of around 4.8%. The study drew on few donors, limiting represented genetic and exposure-history diversity.

On this clone itself: Antigen specificity is unknown.

Sequenced by immunoSEQ multiplex PCR; TCRdb stores in-frame clones only, minus some. The sample carries roughly 2,000,000 clones, roughly 94% recorded once. Germline V gene data show CDR1 as MDHEN and CDR2 as SYDVKM. This CDR3 contains 18 residues. With 4 bases clipped from V and 0 bases from J, the junction kept 10 bases outside the gene matches. Naive CD8 isolation took CD45RO-negative cells positively selected for CCR7 and excluded terminally differentiated effector memory CD45RA+ cells. Sequenced sample: naive CD8+ T cells sorted from blood. This clonotype was sampled from a man between 18 and 29 years old in good health. V and J are TRBV28 and TRBJ2-2; 8 positions agree with TRBD1. The CDR3 region has the DNA TGTGCCAGCAGTTATACCCCCCGGACAGGGACGAACACCGGGGAGCTGTTTTTT. It specifies CASSYTPRTGTNTGELFF.